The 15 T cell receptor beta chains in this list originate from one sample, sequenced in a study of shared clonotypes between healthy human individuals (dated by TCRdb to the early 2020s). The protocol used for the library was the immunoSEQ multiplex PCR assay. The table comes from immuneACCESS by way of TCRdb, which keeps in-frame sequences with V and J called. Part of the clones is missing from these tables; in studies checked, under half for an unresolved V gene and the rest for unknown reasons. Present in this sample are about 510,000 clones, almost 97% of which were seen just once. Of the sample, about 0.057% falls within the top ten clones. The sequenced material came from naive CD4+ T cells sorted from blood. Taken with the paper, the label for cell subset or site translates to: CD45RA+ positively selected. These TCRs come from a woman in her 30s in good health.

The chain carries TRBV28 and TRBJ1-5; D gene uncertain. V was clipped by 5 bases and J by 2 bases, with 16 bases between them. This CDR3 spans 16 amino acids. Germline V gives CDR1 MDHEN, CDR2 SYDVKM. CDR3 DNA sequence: TGTGCCAGCAGTCCCCCCTGGGGTGAGGGCAATCAGCCCCAGCATTTT. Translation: CASSPPWGEGNQPQHF.

The CDR3, as DNA: TGTGCCAGCACCCCAGCCCCAGGGAACACTGAAGCTTTCTTT. Amino acid sequence: CASTPAPGNTEAFF. The chain employs TRBV4-2 and TRBJ1-1; D not resolved. Germline V gene sequence: CDR1 LGHNA, CDR2 YNFKEQ. The CDR3 loop spans 14 amino acids. V lost 7 bases, J lost 1 base, and 13 bases lay in between.

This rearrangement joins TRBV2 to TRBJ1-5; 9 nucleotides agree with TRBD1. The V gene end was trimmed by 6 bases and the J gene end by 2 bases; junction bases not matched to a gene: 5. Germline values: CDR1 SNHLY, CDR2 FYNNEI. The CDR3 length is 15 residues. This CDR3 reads CASRKQGAGNQPQHF. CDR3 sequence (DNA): TGTGCCAGCAGAAAACAGGGGGCCGGCAATCAGCCCCAGCATTTT.

In DNA, the CDR3 is TGTGCCACAAAGAGCGCCGAAAAGCCCAATCAGCCCCAGCATTTT. Its protein product is CATKSAEKPNQPQHF. This sequence joins TRBV19 and TRBJ1-5; D gene unclear. The CDR3 has 15 amino acids. In germline, CDR1 is LNHDA, CDR2 SQIVND (reference sequence). Trimming removed 10 bases from V and 3 bases from J, with 19 bases in between.

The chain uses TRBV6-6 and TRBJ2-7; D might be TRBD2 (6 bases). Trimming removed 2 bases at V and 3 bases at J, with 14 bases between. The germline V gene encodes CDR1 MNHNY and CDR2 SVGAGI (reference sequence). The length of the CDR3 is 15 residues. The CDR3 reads CASSYLEGTIYEQYF. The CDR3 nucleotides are TGTGCCAGCAGTTACCTGGAGGGAACAATCTACGAGCAGTACTTC.

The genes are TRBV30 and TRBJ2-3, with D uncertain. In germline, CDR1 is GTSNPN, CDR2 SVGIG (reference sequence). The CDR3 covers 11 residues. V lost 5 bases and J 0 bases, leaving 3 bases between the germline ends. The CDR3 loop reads CAWGSTDTQYF. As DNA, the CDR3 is TGTGCCTGGGGTAGCACAGATACGCAGTATTTT.

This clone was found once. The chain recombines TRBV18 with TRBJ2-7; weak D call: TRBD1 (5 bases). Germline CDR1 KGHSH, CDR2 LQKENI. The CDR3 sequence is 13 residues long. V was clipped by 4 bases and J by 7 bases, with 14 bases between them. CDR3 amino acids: CASSQARGREQYF. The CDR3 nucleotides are TGTGCCAGCTCACAAGCTAGGGGTCGGGAGCAGTACTTC.

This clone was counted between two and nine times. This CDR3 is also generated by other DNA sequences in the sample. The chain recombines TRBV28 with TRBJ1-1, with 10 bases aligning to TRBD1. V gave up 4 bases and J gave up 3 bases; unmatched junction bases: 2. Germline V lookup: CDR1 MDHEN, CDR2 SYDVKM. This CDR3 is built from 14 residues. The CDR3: CASSSGQGDTEAFF. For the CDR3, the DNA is TGTGCCAGCAGTTCCGGACAGGGGGACACTGAAGCTTTCTTT.

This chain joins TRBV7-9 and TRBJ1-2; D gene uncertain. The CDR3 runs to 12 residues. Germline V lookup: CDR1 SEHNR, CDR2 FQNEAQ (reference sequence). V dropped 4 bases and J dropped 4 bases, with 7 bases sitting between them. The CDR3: CASSSTAYGYTF. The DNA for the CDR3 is TGTGCCAGCAGCTCAACGGCCTATGGCTACACCTTC.

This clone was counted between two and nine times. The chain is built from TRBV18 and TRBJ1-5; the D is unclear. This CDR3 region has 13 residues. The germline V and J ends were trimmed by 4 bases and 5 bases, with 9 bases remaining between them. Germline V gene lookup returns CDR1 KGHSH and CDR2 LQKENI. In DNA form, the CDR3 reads TGTGCCAGCTCACTAGGAGACCATCAGCCCCAGCATTTT. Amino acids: CASSLGDHQPQHF.

CDR3 in amino acids: CASSIGTVTNEQYF. The CDR3 region has the DNA TGTGCCAGCAGCATTGGGACCGTTACAAACGAGCAGTACTTC. The rearrangement uses TRBV7-6 and TRBJ2-7; D tentatively fits TRBD1 or TRBD2 (5 bases each). In germline, CDR1 is SGHVS, CDR2 FNYEAQ. This CDR3 contains 14 residues. Trimming removed 5 bases from V and 5 bases from J, with 16 bases in between.

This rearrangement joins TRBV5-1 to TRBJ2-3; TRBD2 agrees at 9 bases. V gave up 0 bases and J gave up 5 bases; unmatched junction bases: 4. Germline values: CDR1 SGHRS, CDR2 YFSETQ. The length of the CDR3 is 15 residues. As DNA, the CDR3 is TGCGCCAGCAGCTTGGTAGCGGGAGTGGTAGATACGCAGTATTTT. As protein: CASSLVAGVVDTQYF.

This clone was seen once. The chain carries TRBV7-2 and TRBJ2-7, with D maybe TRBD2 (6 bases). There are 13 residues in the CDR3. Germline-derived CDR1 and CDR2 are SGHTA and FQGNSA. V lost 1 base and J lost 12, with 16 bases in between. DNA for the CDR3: TGTGCCAGCAGCTTAGACCCCCGGGACTCCCCGTACTTC. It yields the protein CASSLDPRDSPYF.

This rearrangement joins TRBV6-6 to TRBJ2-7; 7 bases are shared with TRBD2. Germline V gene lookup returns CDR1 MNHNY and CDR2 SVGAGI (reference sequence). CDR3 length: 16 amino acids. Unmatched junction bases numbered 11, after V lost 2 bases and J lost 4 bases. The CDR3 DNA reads TGTGCCAGCAGTTACAATGGCGGCGGGAGTTCTTACGAGCAGTACTTC. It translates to CASSYNGGGSSYEQYF.

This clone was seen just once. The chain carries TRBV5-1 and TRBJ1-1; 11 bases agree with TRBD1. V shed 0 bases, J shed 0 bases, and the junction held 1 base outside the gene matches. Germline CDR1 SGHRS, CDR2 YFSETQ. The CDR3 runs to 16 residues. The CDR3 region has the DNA TGCGCCAGCAGCTTGGGGGACAGGGGGATGAACACTGAAGCTTTCTTT. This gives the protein CASSLGDRGMNTEAFF.